The rows below give T cell receptor beta chains drawn from one sample of a study of T cells after yellow fever vaccination. TCRdb analysed the 5' RACE reads with MiXCR anew, one entry per CDR3 protein. The repertoire has about 500,000 distinct CDR3 sequences, about a sixth of them found once; the top ten carry approximately 15%. This specimen consisted of PBMCs, obtained less than 6 days after the first yellow fever vaccination. Receptors originate from a man aged 18 to 30 who received the YFV17D yellow fever vaccine. Each CDR3 is given with its conserved first and last residue. The order of the fields is J gene, clone size, D gene, V gene, CDR3 protein, CDR3 DNA. D genes are given only for firm matches. Only part of the rows carry a size: once, few, many, or a class if the clone is expanded.

>TRBJ1-6|.|TRBD1|TRBV5-1
CASSLVVGQGASPLHF
TGCGCCAGCAGCTTGGTGGTTGGACAGGGTGCGTCACCCCTCCACTTT
>TRBJ1-1|few|.|TRBV3-1
CASTSRRGGDTEAFF
TGTGCCAGCACCTCCCGGCGGGGGGGGGACACTGAAGCTTTCTTT
>TRBJ1-1|.|.|TRBV20-1
CSARTWMNTEAFF
TGCAGTGCTAGAACGTGGATGAACACTGAAGCTTTCTTT
>TRBJ2-6|few|.|TRBV6-2/TRBV6-3
CASSYSIVGGNSGANVLTF
TGTGCCAGCAGTTACTCGATAGTCGGGGGAAACTCTGGGGCCAACGTCCTGACTTTC
>TRBJ2-5|.|TRBD2|TRBV19
CASSTPPTSGGAIGETQYF
TGTGCCAGTAGCACCCCCCCGACTAGCGGGGGGGCTATTGGGGAGACGCAGTACTTC
>TRBJ1-1|.|.|TRBV28
CASSLEEGFLNTEAFF
TGTGCCAGCAGTTTAGAGGAGGGGTTCTTGAACACTGAAGCTTTCTTT
>TRBJ2-1|.|.|TRBV12-3/TRBV12-4
CASTLLYNEQFF
TGTGCCAGCACCCTGCTCTACAATGAGCAGTTCTTC
>TRBJ2-5|.|.|TRBV11-2
CASSFVGTQYF
TGTGCCAGCAGCTTCGTGGGGACCCAGTACTTC
>TRBJ2-7|many|TRBD1|TRBV12-3/TRBV12-4
CASRRDRFYEQYF
TGTGCCAGCAGACGGGACAGGTTCTACGAGCAGTACTTC
>TRBJ2-7|many|TRBD1|TRBV2
CASRPQQGDEQYF
TGTGCCAGCAGACCGCAACAGGGGGACGAGCAGTACTTC
>TRBJ1-5|.|.|TRBV5-1
CASSSGTGQGQPQHF
TGCGCCAGCAGCTCTGGAACAGGGCAGGGTCAGCCCCAGCATTTT
>TRBJ2-7|.|.|TRBV4-3
CASSQAPARTEQYF
TGCGCCAGCAGCCAAGCCCCCGCGAGAACCGAGCAGTACTTC
>TRBJ2-7|few|.|TRBV10-3
CAISESGSTYEQYF
TGTGCCATCAGTGAGTCTGGGTCCACCTACGAGCAGTACTTC
>TRBJ2-5|many|.|TRBV18
CASSPGLRETQYF
TGTGCCAGCTCACCAGGACTCCGGGAGACCCAGTACTTC
>TRBJ2-7|.|.|TRBV6-2/TRBV6-3
CASSYGPGGAYEQYF
TGTGCCAGCAGTTACGGGCCCGGTGGGGCCTACGAGCAGTACTTC
>TRBJ2-3|.|.|TRBV4-1
CASSQEQGWTDTQYF
TGCGCCAGCAGCCAAGAACAGGGCTGGACAGATACGCAGTATTTT
>TRBJ2-7|.|.|TRBV6-1
CASSARGGYEQYF
TGTGCCAGCAGCGCAAGGGGGGGGTACGAGCAGTACTTC
>TRBJ2-6|many|.|TRBV12-3/TRBV12-4
CASSSAGAGANVLTF
TGTGCCAGCAGTTCCGCAGGGGCTGGGGCCAACGTCCTGACTTTC
>TRBJ1-1|.|TRBD1|TRBV29-1
CSVQRQGGYTEAFF
TGCAGCGTACAACGACAGGGGGGATACACTGAAGCTTTCTTT
>TRBJ2-5|.|.|TRBV4-3
CASSHLEQETQYF
TGCGCCAGCAGCCACCTGGAGCAGGAGACCCAGTACTTC
>TRBJ2-3|many|.|TRBV5-1
CASYLQGGDTQYF
TGCGCCAGCTACCTTCAGGGAGGAGATACGCAGTATTTT
>TRBJ2-7|.|.|TRBV20-1
CSAGSRDSYEQYF
TGCAGTGCTGGGTCCCGGGACTCGTACGAGCAGTACTTC
>TRBJ2-5|few|.|TRBV7-9
CASSWWYSEETQYF
TGTGCCAGCAGCTGGTGGTATTCGGAAGAGACCCAGTACTTC
>TRBJ1-5|.|.|TRBV28
CASSLYTVSNQPQHF
TGTGCCAGCAGTTTATATACAGTTAGCAATCAGCCCCAGCATTTT
>TRBJ2-7|many|TRBD2|TRBV7-2
CASSPLGLAGGTYEQYF
TGTGCCAGCAGCCCCTTAGGGCTAGCGGGGGGGACATACGAGCAGTACTTC
>TRBJ2-5|many|.|TRBV12-3/TRBV12-4
CASSPPWRGEETQYF
TGTGCCAGCAGCCCTCCCTGGCGCGGGGAAGAGACCCAGTACTTC
>TRBJ1-1|.|.|TRBV15
CATSRGRGVGGTEAFF
TGTGCCACCAGCAGAGGCAGGGGAGTGGGGGGCACTGAAGCTTTCTTT
>TRBJ2-1|.|.|TRBV12-3/TRBV12-4
CASSFTGLSYNEQFF
TGTGCCAGCAGTTTTACAGGACTCTCCTACAATGAGCAGTTCTTC
>TRBJ2-5|few|.|TRBV10-3
CAISESAGRDETQYF
TGTGCCATCAGTGAGTCGGCTGGTAGAGATGAGACCCAGTACTTC
>TRBJ2-3|.|.|TRBV19
CASSIVADTQYF
TGTGCCAGTAGTATAGTCGCAGATACGCAGTATTTT
>TRBJ2-1|few|TRBD1|TRBV28
CASSFSGQGFF
TGTGCCAGCAGTTTCAGCGGACAGGGGTTCTTC
>TRBJ1-5|.|.|TRBV5-1
CASSQPWGRRNQPQHF
TGCGCCAGCAGCCAGCCCTGGGGCAGGCGGAATCAGCCCCAGCATTTT
>TRBJ1-2|many|.|TRBV7-9
CASSFSQGRGYTF
TGTGCCAGCAGCTTTTCACAGGGACGTGGCTACACCTTC
>TRBJ1-1|many|TRBD1|TRBV5-1
CASRQGANTEAFF
TGCGCCAGCCGACAGGGGGCGAACACTGAAGCTTTCTTT
>TRBJ2-5|.|.|TRBV7-2
CASSLANAGRETQYF
TGTGCCAGCAGCTTAGCCAATGCAGGAAGGGAGACCCAGTACTTC
>TRBJ2-2|few|TRBD1|TRBV10-2
CASRADRGRRANTGELFF
TGCGCCAGCAGAGCGGACAGGGGGCGGAGAGCGAACACCGGGGAGCTGTTTTTT
>TRBJ2-5|few|TRBD1|TRBV29-1
CSVVGDRDLSETQYF
TGCAGCGTTGTTGGCGACAGGGATCTGTCGGAGACCCAGTACTTC
>TRBJ1-5|.|TRBD1|TRBV7-2
CASSSGQGVNQPQHF
TGTGCCAGCAGCTCGGGACAGGGAGTCAATCAGCCCCAGCATTTT
>TRBJ1-2|few|.|TRBV5-6
CASSSGQYGYTF
TGTGCCAGCAGCTCCGGACAGTATGGCTACACCTTC
>TRBJ2-5|few|.|TRBV20-1
CSARGGIATFQETQYF
TGCAGTGCTAGAGGAGGGATAGCGACCTTCCAAGAGACCCAGTACTTC
>TRBJ2-2|few|TRBD2|TRBV7-3
CASSQVSALAGAGELFF
TGTGCCAGCAGTCAGGTGTCCGCGCTAGCGGGGGCCGGGGAGCTGTTTTTT
>TRBJ2-7|many|TRBD1|TRBV7-2
CASSITGTVLSYEQYF
TGTGCCAGCAGTATCACCGGGACAGTCCTCTCCTACGAGCAGTACTTC
>TRBJ1-1|.|.|TRBV20-1
CSARDRKGGNTEAFF
TGCAGTGCTAGAGATAGGAAAGGGGGGAACACTGAAGCTTTCTTT
>TRBJ2-2|.|.|TRBV5-1
CASSTDRDTGELFF
TGCGCCAGCAGCACGGACAGAGATACCGGGGAGCTGTTTTTT
>TRBJ2-5|.|.|TRBV24-1
CATSEGGGGQETQYF
TGTGCCACCAGTGAAGGAGGAGGGGGACAAGAGACCCAGTACTTC
>TRBJ2-6|.|.|TRBV9
CASSVSPLGANVLTF
TGTGCCAGCAGCGTAAGTCCCCTAGGGGCCAACGTCCTGACTTTC
>TRBJ2-1|.|.|TRBV7-9
CASSPRAGKGDQFF
TGTGCCAGCAGCCCAAGGGCAGGGAAGGGTGACCAATTTTTC
>TRBJ2-7|few|.|TRBV4-3
CASSHLTGAYEQYF
TGCGCCAGCAGCCATTTGACAGGTGCCTACGAGCAGTACTTC
>TRBJ1-2|.|.|TRBV27
CASGMIGPYGYTF
TGTGCCAGCGGAATGATTGGTCCCTATGGCTACACCTTC
>TRBJ2-2|.|.|TRBV5-1
CASSFAGENTGELFF
TGCGCCAGCAGCTTCGCCGGCGAGAACACCGGGGAGCTGTTTTTT
>TRBJ2-5|few|.|TRBV3-1
CASSQVLVGTPGETQYF
TGTGCCAGCAGCCAAGTTCTCGTCGGGACTCCGGGCGAGACCCAGTACTTC
>TRBJ2-2|.|TRBD1|TRBV25-1
CASSESGTESGELFF
TGTGCCAGCAGTGAATCCGGGACAGAGTCCGGGGAGCTGTTTTTT
>TRBJ2-7|many|.|TRBV20-1
CSVEDLSYEQYF
TGCAGTGTTGAGGATCTCTCCTACGAGCAGTACTTC
>TRBJ2-2|few|.|TRBV10-3
CAISESRSAAGELFF
TGTGCCATCAGTGAGTCGCGGTCGGCAGCCGGGGAGCTGTTTTTT
>TRBJ2-3|.|.|TRBV24-1
CATSAYRVADTQYF
TGTGCCACCAGTGCCTACAGGGTTGCAGATACGCAGTATTTT